This TCR beta chain was sequenced in a study of T cell changes during pregnancy in multiple sclerosis. Assay used: immunoSEQ multiplex PCR; TCRdb lists only in-frame clones, some missing. The table lists more than 25,000 clones, approximately 90% of them singletons. This CDR3 is 14 amino acids long. Looked up from germline, CDR1 is MNHNY and CDR2 is SVGAGI (reference sequence). V dropped 0 bases and J dropped 4 bases, with 10 bases sitting between them. The V gene is TRBV6-6, the J gene TRBJ2-7; the D gene is possibly TRBD2 (5 bases). The material was CD8+ T cells from peripheral blood mononuclear cells, obtained in the first trimester of pregnancy. The source is a female donor with multiple sclerosis, enrolled in a pregnancy study. The CDR3 DNA sequence: TGTGCCAGCAGTTACTCGACGGGAAAGTACGAGCAGTACTTC. This encodes CASSYSTGKYEQYF.